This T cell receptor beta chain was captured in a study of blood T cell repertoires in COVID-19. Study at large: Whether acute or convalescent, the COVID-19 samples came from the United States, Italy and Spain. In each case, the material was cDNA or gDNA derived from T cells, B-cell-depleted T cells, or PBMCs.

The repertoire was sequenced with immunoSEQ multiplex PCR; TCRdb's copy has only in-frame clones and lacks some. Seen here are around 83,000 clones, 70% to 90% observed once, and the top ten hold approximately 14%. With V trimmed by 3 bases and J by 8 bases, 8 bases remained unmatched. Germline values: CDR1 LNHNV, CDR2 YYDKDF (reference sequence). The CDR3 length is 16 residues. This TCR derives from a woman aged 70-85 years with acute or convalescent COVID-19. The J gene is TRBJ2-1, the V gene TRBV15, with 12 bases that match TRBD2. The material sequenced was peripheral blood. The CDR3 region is CATSSALAGGIHEQFF. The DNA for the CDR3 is TGTGCCACCAGCAGTGCTCTAGCGGGGGGGATCCATGAGCAGTTCTTC.